Listed below are T cell receptor beta chains from one sample, sequenced in a study of T cells expressing NK-cell markers. Each CDR3 protein gets one entry in TCRdb, which reprocessed the 5' RACE reads and gives no DNA. This repertoire includes some 410,000 distinct CDR3 sequences. Material for sequencing was blood T cells: a sorted CD56 or NKG2C T cell subset, CD4+ or CD8+ T cells, or bulk PBMC T cells (not recorded which). The receptors here all came from a woman between 18 and 75 years old in good health. The CDR3 runs from the conserved cysteine through the conserved F or W.

j_call v_call cdr3_aa
TRBJ2-3 TRBV18 CASSPPQGIEGDTQYF
TRBJ2-1 TRBV6-1 CASSKPGLDPSEQFF
TRBJ2-5 TRBV21-1 CASSRGTSERQETQYF
TRBJ2-3 TRBV11-2 CASSYQGTDTQYF
TRBJ1-2 TRBV20-1 CSASPPLNYGYTF
TRBJ2-1 TRBV18 CASSPRRDEQFF
TRBJ1-2 TRBV20-1 CSARDGTARDYGYTF
TRBJ2-1 TRBV4-3 CASSQEPGGGGNEQFF
TRBJ2-5 TRBV29-1 CSIGRREGEETQYF
TRBJ2-3 TRBV4-3 CASSQERGEADTQYF
TRBJ2-7 TRBV29-1 CSSWTSGEQYF
TRBJ2-4 TRBV2 CASSPQSGGAIQYF
TRBJ2-1 TRBV6-1 CASRGNGGMRGNEQFF
TRBJ1-1 TRBV27 CASSSPPGGGNTEAFF
TRBJ2-1 TRBV7-2 CASSPRDSQNTYNEQFF
TRBJ2-7 TRBV12-3/TRBV12-4 CASSLSGLSSYEQYF
TRBJ1-3 TRBV7-6 CASSLAWPTGNTIYF
TRBJ1-4 TRBV4-2 CASSQAAPGYNEKLFF
TRBJ2-1 TRBV7-3 CASSPLVSGNEQFF
TRBJ1-2 TRBV15 CAASKGTAYGYTF
TRBJ2-1 TRBV18 CASSPRVSGSSYNEQFF
TRBJ1-5 TRBV7-2 CASSFSPTILSNQPQHF
TRBJ2-1 TRBV12-3/TRBV12-4 CASSLGRTSRYNEQFF
TRBJ1-4 TRBV5-1 CASSLAPGMGEKLFF
TRBJ1-6 TRBV6-5 CASSSPDSNSPLHF
TRBJ1-1 TRBV5-1 CASSWGQGGNTEAFF
TRBJ2-1 TRBV12-3/TRBV12-4 CASSFPGTSGDLSSYNEQFF
TRBJ2-1 TRBV29-1 CSVEDEGERVIDEQFF
TRBJ2-7 TRBV7-2 CASSFVTSYEQYF
TRBJ1-5 TRBV12-3/TRBV12-4 CASSFSGTDQPQHF
TRBJ1-1 TRBV6-5 CASSYSRATEAFF
TRBJ2-2 TRBV20-1 CSADRTKHPGELFF
TRBJ2-2 TRBV10-3 CAISESLAATGELFF
TRBJ2-5 TRBV18 CASSPLGETQYF